The 9 T cell receptor beta chains reported below all come from one sample, sequenced in a study of T cells in women clearing cervical HPV infection. Sequenced by immunoSEQ multiplex PCR; TCRdb stores in-frame clones only, minus some. In total, the table holds 20,000 or so clones. Material: blood buffy coat. The receptors come from a woman aged 18 to 75 with a cervical HPV16 infection that either progressed to CIN3+ or cleared (not recorded which).

The CDR3 sequence is CASSGRLAGADTQYF. The CDR3 bases that were read are TGTGCCAGCAGTGGGCGACTAGCGGGAGCAGATACG. The chain joins TRBV6-1 to TRBJ2-3; TRBD2 matches at 12 bases. The CDR3 goes on 3 residues after the read ends, and that part is filled in from the germline J gene. The germline V gene encodes CDR1 MNHNS and CDR2 SASEGT. After removal of 4 bases from V and 4 bases from J, the junction contained 3 bases not matched to a gene. This CDR3 comprises 15 residues.

A word on this clone: The CDR3 extends 3 residues past the end of the read, so its final part is completed from the germline J gene. V and J are TRBV18 and TRBJ1-4; no definite D call. The CDR3 length is 22 residues. V lost 10 bases to trimming and J lost 0 bases, with 36 bases between them. Germline V gene data show CDR1 as KGHSH and CDR2 as LQKENI. The CDR3 protein is CANSCRWVRCMGDRATNEKLFF. CDR3 DNA (partial): TGTGCCAACTCCTGTCGGTGGGTGAGGTGCATGGGCGATAGGGCAACTAATGAAAAA.

Of note for this clone: Sequencing ends 3 residues short of the CDR3 end; the germline J gene provides the rest. The V and J genes are TRBV29-1 and TRBJ1-1; tentatively, D is TRBD1 (6 bases). The V gene's germline CDR1 is SQVTM and CDR2 ANQGSEA. V shed 7 bases and J shed 0 bases, with 12 bases lying between them. The CDR3 covers 13 residues. CDR3 bases read: TGCAGCGGAACCGGGACACTGAACACTGAA. Translated: CSGTGTLNTE. The complete CDR3 sequence is CSGTGTLNTEAFF.

Concerning this clone: The CDR3 end falls 3 residues outside the read, so it is completed with the germline J gene. The V and J genes are TRBV18 and TRBJ2-3; D gene unclear. CDR1 KGHSH and CDR2 LQKENI come from the germline V gene. The CDR3 is 13 amino acids. V dropped 3 bases and J dropped 3 bases, with 7 bases sitting between them. CDR3 bases read: TGTGCCAGCTCACCGGGCCAGACAGATACG. It specifies CASSPGQTDT. The full CDR3 reads CASSPGQTDTQYF.

For this clone: The read ends 3 residues before the CDR3 terminus; that terminus is restored from the germline J gene. V and J are TRBV19 and TRBJ2-2; TRBD2 agrees at 10 bases. CDR1 is LNHDA, CDR2 SQIVND, per germline (reference sequence). The CDR3 length is 18 residues. Losses at the gene ends were 10 bases for V and 8 bases for J; bases not matched to a gene: 22. The DNA read from the CDR3 is TGTGCCACTGCCCCGGGGGGGCTAGCGGGAGTTATTGCTGGGGAG. It specifies CATAPGGLAGVIAGE. The entire CDR3 protein reads CATAPGGLAGVIAGELFF.

In the case of this clone: Read coverage stops 3 residues before the CDR3 terminus; the germline J gene supplies the remainder. The rearrangement joins TRBV7-9 to TRBJ2-7, with 7 positions matching TRBD1. This CDR3 is built from 14 residues. After removal of 1 base from V and 0 bases from J, the junction contained 0 bases not matched to a gene. The germline gives CDR1 SEHNR, CDR2 FQNEAQ (reference sequence). This CDR3 is CASSLGTGSYEQYF. CDR3 DNA (partial): TGTGCCAGCAGCTTAGGGACAGGCTCCTACGAG.

Concerning this clone: The CDR3 is cut off 3 residues early in the read; its end comes from the germline J gene. The V and J genes are TRBV4-1 and TRBJ1-2; D might be TRBD1 (6 bases). The germline V and J ends were trimmed by 4 bases and 4 bases, with 16 bases remaining between them. This CDR3 comprises 15 residues. Germline values: CDR1 MGHRA, CDR2 YSYEKL. The part of the CDR3 DNA that was read is TGCGCCAGCAGCCGCTCCCGGGACATCGGCTATGGC. Its protein product is CASSRSRDIGYG. The complete CDR3 sequence is CASSRSRDIGYGYTF.

Regarding this clone: The read terminates 3 residues ahead of where the CDR3 ends, so the germline J gene completes it. The chain combines TRBV2 with TRBJ1-6; 8 bases line up with TRBD1. The germline CDR1 and CDR2 sequences are SNHLY and FYNNEI. This CDR3 has 16 residues. V lost 2 bases and J lost 9; bases outside the gene matches: 9. CDR3 region: CASSESRDRLISPLHF. The CDR3 DNA, read in part, is TGTGCCAGCAGTGAATCACGGGACAGGTTAATTTCACCC.

Concerning this clone: The read terminates 3 residues before the CDR3 end, so the remaining end is supplied by the germline J gene. The chain recombines TRBV2 with TRBJ2-5; 9 positions agree with TRBD2. V lost 4 bases and J lost 5; bases outside the gene matches: 11. Germline CDR1 reads SNHLY; CDR2 reads FYNNEI. CDR3 length: 16 amino acids. CDR3 sequence reads: CASSASSGAFGETQYF. Incomplete CDR3 DNA: TGTGCCAGCAGTGCCTCTAGCGGGGCCTTCGGTGAGACC. Supplemented by reference TRBV2 and TRBJ2-5, the full variable domain reads EPEVTQTPSHQVTQMGQEVILRCVPISNHLYFYWYRQILGQKVEFLVSFYNNEISEKSEIFDDQFSVERPDGSNFTLKIRSTKLEDSAMYFCASSASSGAFGETQYFGPGTRLLVL.